These 17 T cell receptor beta chains came from one sample sequenced in a study of Ad26.COV2.S vaccination and SARS-CoV-2 variants. Treatment meaning: 15 to 20 received Ad26.COV2.S at low or high dose, single or two shots; a few received placebo; per-sample allocation not given. Sampling was performed 63 days after the first vaccine or placebo injection. Here immunoSEQ multiplex PCR was the method, and the copy in TCRdb shows in-frame clones only, minus some. The sample records hundreds of thousands of clones, approximately 90% being singletons. Here the sequenced sample was peripheral blood, taken in a trial of Ad26.COV2.S vaccine versus placebo. These receptors were obtained from a person between 18 and 65 years old who received the Ad26.COV2.S COVID-19 vaccine or a placebo.

This chain joins TRBV6-5 and TRBJ1-3; D gene ambiguous. The V and J ends lost 0 bases and 0 bases respectively, with 9 bases between them. This CDR3 comprises 16 residues. The germline gives CDR1 MNHEY, CDR2 SVGAGI. This chain's CDR3 is CASSYSPGGSGNTIYF. CDR3 bases: TGTGCCAGCAGTTACTCCCCTGGCGGCTCTGGAAACACCATATATTTT.

The V and J genes are TRBV7-2 and TRBJ2-7; D is tentatively TRBD1 or TRBD2 (6 bases each). The germline V gene has CDR1 SGHTA and CDR2 FQGNSA. This CDR3 has 15 residues. V was shortened by 1 base and J by 2 bases, with 12 bases between the two germline ends. CDR3 bases: TGTGCCAGCAGCTTAGAAGGGGGGAGGCCCTACGAGCAGTACTTC. This gives the protein CASSLEGGRPYEQYF.

The V gene is TRBV9, the J gene TRBJ2-7; perhaps D is TRBD1 or TRBD2 (5 bases each). Germline-derived CDR1 and CDR2 are SGDLS and YYNGEE. V was trimmed by 0 bases and J by 3 bases, leaving 7 bases between them. The CDR3 loop spans 13 amino acids. The CDR3: CASSVGGDYEQYF. The CDR3 DNA reads TGTGCCAGCAGCGTAGGAGGGGACTACGAGCAGTACTTC.

The chain has TRBV19 and TRBJ2-1; 9 bases map to TRBD1. CDR3 length: 17 amino acids. Germline loops: CDR1 LNHDA, CDR2 SQIVND (reference sequence). J was trimmed by 3 bases and V by 4 bases; bases with no gene match: 10. CDR3 sequence reads: CASSTRDRDPYYNEQFF. In DNA form, the CDR3 reads TGTGCCAGTAGTACAAGGGACAGGGACCCTTACTACAATGAGCAGTTCTTC. Full variable domain (outside the CDR3, taken from reference TRBV19 and TRBJ2-1): DGGITQSPKYLFRKEGQNVTLSCEQNLNHDAMYWYRQDPGQGLRLIYYSQIVNDFQKGDIAEGYSVSREKKESFPLTVTSAQKNPTAFYLCASSTRDRDPYYNEQFFGPGTRLTVL.

About this clone: In the same sample, other DNA sequences code for this CDR3. This chain joins TRBV7-9 and TRBJ2-1; 7 bases are a match to TRBD1. The trim removed 5 bases at V and 4 bases at J, leaving 2 bases unmatched. This CDR3 comprises 13 residues. Germline V CDR1 and CDR2: SEHNR, FQNEAQ (reference sequence). The CDR3 sequence is CASSLQGYNEQFF. The CDR3 DNA reads as TGTGCCAGCAGCCTACAGGGGTACAATGAGCAGTTCTTC.

V usage is TRBV5-4 and J usage is TRBJ2-7; D unclear. The ends were cut back, 3 bases at V and 0 bases at J, with 13 bases in the middle. Germline CDR1 and CDR2: SGHNT and YYREEE (reference sequence). This CDR3 spans 15 amino acids. CDR3 coding DNA: TGTGCCAGCAGCTATGGACCAGAATCCTCCTACGAGCAGTACTTC. Protein: CASSYGPESSYEQYF.

The rearrangement links TRBV2 to TRBJ1-2; D uncertain. Trimming shortened V by 5 bases and J by 2 bases, and 9 bases separated the two germline ends. The CDR3 spans 13 residues. Per the germline V gene, CDR1 is SNHLY and CDR2 is FYNNEI. Here the CDR3 reads CASSRSYNYGYTF. The CDR3 DNA reads as TGTGCCAGCAGTAGATCATACAACTATGGCTACACCTTC.

The chain has TRBV6-2 or TRBV6-3 and TRBJ2-5; D is unresolved. In germline, CDR1 is MNHEY, CDR2 SVGEGT. This CDR3 spans 12 amino acids. Trimming left V 2 bases short and J 5 bases short, with 6 bases between. CDR3 region: CASSYMAETQYF. The CDR3, as DNA: TGTGCCAGCAGTTACATGGCGGAGACCCAGTACTTC.

The rearrangement uses TRBV21-1 and TRBJ2-1; TRBD1, as called in the table, went unchecked against the DNA. TRBV21-1 is described as a pseudogene. This CDR3 region has 13 residues. In DNA form, the CDR3 reads TGTGCCAGCAGCAAGGACAGGGCGGATGAGCAGTTCTTC. This gives the protein CASSKDRADEQFF.

V gene TRBV19 combines with J gene TRBJ2-1, with 7 bases identical to TRBD2. CDR1 and CDR2 from the germline V gene are LNHDA and SQIVND (reference sequence). This CDR3 has 15 residues. The V and J ends lost 5 bases and 4 bases, in that order; junction bases with no gene match: 8. CDR3 DNA: TGTGCCAGTAGTTCGTTGGCTAGCGGATACAATGAGCAGTTCTTC. It yields the protein CASSSLASGYNEQFF.

CDR3 loop: CASSSGLAGTDTQYF. In DNA, the CDR3 is TGTGCCAGCAGTTCCGGACTAGCGGGCACAGATACGCAGTATTTT. The chain employs TRBV28 and TRBJ2-3; 10 bases fit TRBD2. The CDR3 loop spans 15 amino acids. The germline V gene encodes CDR1 MDHEN and CDR2 SYDVKM. The junction had 2 bases not matched to a gene; V was cut back by 4 bases and J by 1 base.

The genes are TRBV7-2 and TRBJ1-1, with a tentative D call TRBD1 (6 bases). The CDR3 runs 14 residues. The germline V gene has CDR1 SGHTA and CDR2 FQGNSA. The V end was cut by 7 bases, the J end by 2 bases, with 14 bases between. DNA for the CDR3: TGTGCCAGCATCCCAGGGGCCTTAAACACTGAAGCTTTCTTT. This translates into CASIPGALNTEAFF.

In its sample, this clone was seen once. The chain has TRBV6-6 and TRBJ2-7; D is tentatively TRBD1 or TRBD2 (7 bases each). Germline loops: CDR1 MNHNY, CDR2 SVGAGI (reference sequence). V lost 5 bases to trimming and J lost 5 bases, with 25 bases between them. The CDR3 is 17 amino acids. Written as DNA, the CDR3 is TGTGCCAGCAGTCCTTATGCCCCGGGGAGGGGGCAGGACGAGCAGTACTTC. Protein: CASSPYAPGRGQDEQYF.

V usage is TRBV4-2 and J usage is TRBJ2-7; 9 bases are a match to TRBD1. Trimming removed 0 bases from V and 3 bases from J; junction bases left unmatched: 3. This CDR3 is 15 amino acids long. Per the germline V gene, CDR1 is LGHNA and CDR2 is YNFKEQ. DNA for the CDR3: TGTGCCAGCAGCCAAGATTGGGGACAGGGCTACGAGCAGTACTTC. Translation gives CASSQDWGQGYEQYF.

This chain uses TRBV29-1 with TRBJ2-7; unclear D gene. CDR1 and CDR2 (germline): SQVTM, ANQGSEA. V dropped 6 bases and J dropped 0 bases, with 9 bases sitting between them. This CDR3 is 12 amino acids long. CDR3: CSVETDSYEQYF. CDR3 nucleotide sequence: TGCAGCGTCGAGACGGACTCCTACGAGCAGTACTTC.

The chain uses TRBV5-1 and TRBJ1-1, with a weak D call TRBD1 (5 bases). Germline V gene lookup returns CDR1 SGHRS and CDR2 YFSETQ. The CDR3 consists of 15 residues. The germline V and J ends were trimmed by 4 bases and 1 base, with 14 bases remaining between them. The CDR3 DNA reads TGCGCCAGCAGCCCTCTACCCGGACAGAACACTGAAGCTTTCTTT. This translates into CASSPLPGQNTEAFF.

In its sample, this clone was seen once. The rearrangement links TRBV28 to TRBJ2-3, with D unresolved. The CDR3 contains 14 residues. Between the trimmed V and J ends, which lost 4 bases and 1 base, there was a span of 9 bases. Per the germline V gene, CDR1 is MDHEN and CDR2 is SYDVKM. In DNA, the CDR3 is TGTGCCAGCAGTTGGTCCGGCCGCACAGATACGCAGTATTTT. It codes for CASSWSGRTDTQYF.